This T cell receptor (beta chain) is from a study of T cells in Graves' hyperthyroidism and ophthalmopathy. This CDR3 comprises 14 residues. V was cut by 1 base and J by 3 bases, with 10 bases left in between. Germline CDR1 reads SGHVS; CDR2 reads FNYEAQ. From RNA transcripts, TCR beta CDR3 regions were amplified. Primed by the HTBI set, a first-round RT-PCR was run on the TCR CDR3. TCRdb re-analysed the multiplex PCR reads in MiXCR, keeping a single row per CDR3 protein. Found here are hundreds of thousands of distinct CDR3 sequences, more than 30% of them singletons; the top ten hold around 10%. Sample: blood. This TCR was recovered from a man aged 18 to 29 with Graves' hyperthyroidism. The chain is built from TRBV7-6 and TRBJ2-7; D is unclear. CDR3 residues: CASSLGAANYEQYF. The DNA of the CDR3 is TGTGCCAGCAGCTTAGGGGCAGCAAACTACGAGCAGTACTTC.